A selection of T cell receptor beta chains follows, all from one sample in a study of T cell responses to AZD1222 COVID-19 vaccine. Assay: immunoSEQ multiplex PCR; the TCRdb copy retains only in-frame clones and omits some. Of tens of thousands of clones in the sample, less than 90% were seen once. Sequenced material: peripheral blood, taken on day 0 of AZD1222 vaccination. The receptors come from an adult in good health. Each CDR3 is given with its conserved first and last residue. The D gene is left open where the match is weak. Some rows mark clone size as missing; the rest say once, few, many or name a class of expanded clone.

v_call	clone_size	d_call	cdr3_length	j_call	cdr3_nt	cdr3_aa
TRBV7-8	-	-	17	TRBJ1-6	TGTGCCAGCAGCTTATCTTACAGGAGCTCCTATAATTCACCCCTCCACTTT	CASSLSYRSSYNSPLHF
TRBV10-2	few	TRBD1	14	TRBJ1-2	TGCGCCAGCAGAGGACAGGGGGGTAACTATGGCTACACCTTC	CASRGQGGNYGYTF
TRBV3-1/TRBV3-2	-	TRBD1	15	TRBJ1-6	TGTGCCAGCAGCCAACCAACAGGGGTTCATTCACCCCTCCACTTT	CASSQPTGVHSPLHF
TRBV7-2	-	TRBD1	14	TRBJ1-3	TGTGCCAGCAGCTCGGGACAGGGAACATACACCATATATTTT	CASSSGQGTYTIYF
TRBV18	-	-	14	TRBJ1-1	TGTGCCAGCTCACCCCGGCTCATGAACACTGAAGCTTTCTTT	CASSPRLMNTEAFF
TRBV6-5	-	-	12	TRBJ1-5	TGTGCCAGCAGGGGAGGCAATCAGCCCCAGCATTTT	CASRGGNQPQHF
TRBV7-8	once	TRBD1	16	TRBJ2-1	TGTGCCAGCAGCCACCAGGGGGCGCTGATCGAAAATGAGCAGTTCTTC	CASSHQGALIENEQFF
TRBV7-3	-	TRBD2	15	TRBJ2-1	TGTGCCAGCAGCTTAATCAGCGGGGGGGCACATGAGCAGTTCTTC	CASSLISGGAHEQFF
TRBV6-1	-	TRBD1	16	TRBJ1-6	TGTGCCAGCAGTGAGGGGACAGGTTTTTATAATTCACCCCTCCACTTT	CASSEGTGFYNSPLHF
TRBV6-1	-	-	14	TRBJ1-1	TGTGCCAGCAGTGAAGAGGGGGGCAGGTCTGAAGCTTTCTTT	CASSEEGGRSEAFF